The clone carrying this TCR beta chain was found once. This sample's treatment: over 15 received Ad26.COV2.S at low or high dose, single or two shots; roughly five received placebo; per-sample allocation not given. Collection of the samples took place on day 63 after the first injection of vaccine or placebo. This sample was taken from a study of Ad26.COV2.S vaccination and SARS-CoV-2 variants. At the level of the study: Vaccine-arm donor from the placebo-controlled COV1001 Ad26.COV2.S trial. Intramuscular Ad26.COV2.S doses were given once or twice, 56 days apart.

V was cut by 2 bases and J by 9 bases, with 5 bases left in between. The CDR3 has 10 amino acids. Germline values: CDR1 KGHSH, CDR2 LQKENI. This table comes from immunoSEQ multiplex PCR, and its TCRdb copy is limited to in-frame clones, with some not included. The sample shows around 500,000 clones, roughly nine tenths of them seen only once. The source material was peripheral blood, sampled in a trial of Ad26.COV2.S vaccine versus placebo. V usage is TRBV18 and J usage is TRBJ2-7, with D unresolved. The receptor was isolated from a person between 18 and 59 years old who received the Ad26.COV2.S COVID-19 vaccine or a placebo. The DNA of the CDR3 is TGTGCCAGCTCACCATCGGGGCAGTACTTC. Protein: CASSPSGQYF.